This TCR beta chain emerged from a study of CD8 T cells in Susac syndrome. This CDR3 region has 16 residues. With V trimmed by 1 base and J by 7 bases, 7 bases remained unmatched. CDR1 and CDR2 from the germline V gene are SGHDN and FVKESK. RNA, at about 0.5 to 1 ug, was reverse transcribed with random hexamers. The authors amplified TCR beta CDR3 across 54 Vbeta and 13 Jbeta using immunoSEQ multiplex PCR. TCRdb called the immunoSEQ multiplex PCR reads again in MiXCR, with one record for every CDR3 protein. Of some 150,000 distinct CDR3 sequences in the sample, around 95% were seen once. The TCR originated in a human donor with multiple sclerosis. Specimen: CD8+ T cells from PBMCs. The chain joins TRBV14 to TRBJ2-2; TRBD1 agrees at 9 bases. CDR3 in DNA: TGTGCCAGCAGCCAAGTAAACAGGGGGCATCTCGGGGAGCTGTTTTTT. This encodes CASSQVNRGHLGELFF.